This passage covers 3 T cell receptor beta chains from one sample sequenced in a study of immune heterogeneity within non-small cell lung tumors. With 600 to 700 ng used per sample, the template was genomic DNA from bulk tumor. Doctors removed several biopsies from each primary tumor during surgery, keeping them far apart. Samples came from untreated patients having curative surgery for newly diagnosed non-small cell lung cancer. Amplifying TCR beta CDR3 involved multiplex PCR carried out with 32 V and 13 J primers. TCRdb re-derived calls from the multiplex PCR reads in MiXCR, one entry per CDR3 protein. This sample has 1,500 to 2,500 distinct CDR3 sequences, with 30% found just once. Material: lung tumor tissue. These receptors were taken from a woman aged 50 to 60 with non-small cell lung cancer.

The V and J genes are TRBV13 and TRBJ2-2; D ambiguous. Between the trimmed V and J ends, which lost 5 bases and 1 base, there was a span of 14 bases. Germline CDR1 is PRHDT and CDR2 is FYEKMQ (reference sequence). This CDR3 spans 16 amino acids. The CDR3 DNA sequence: TGTGCCAGCAGCCCTCCCGGCAGCCAGAACACCGGGGAGCTGTTTTTT. Its protein is CASSPPGSQNTGELFF. Full variable domain (missing parts from reference TRBV13 and TRBJ2-2): AAGVIQSPRHLIKEKRETATLKCYPIPRHDTVYWYQQGPGQDPQFLISFYEKMQSDKGSIPDRFSAQQFSDYHSELNMSSLELGDSALYFCASSPPGSQNTGELFFGEGSRLTVL.

The genes are TRBV12-3 or TRBV12-4 and TRBJ1-4; D gene uncertain. V lost 6 bases and J 3 bases, leaving 2 bases between the germline ends. This CDR3 region has 11 residues. The CDR3 DNA reads TGTGCCAGCAGCCCTAATGAAAAACTGTTTTTT. The encoded protein is CASSPNEKLFF.

A note on this clonotype: At one end, the junction sequence differs from germline, possibly due to a read error. This chain connects TRBV2 to TRBJ1-5; D perhaps matches TRBD1 (5 bases). This CDR3 spans 13 amino acids. The germline V gene encodes CDR1 SNHLY and CDR2 FYNNEI. CDR3 in amino acids: CAGSTGLWQPQHF. CDR3 sequence (DNA): TGTGCCGGCAGCACGGGACTCTGGCAGCCCCAGCATTTT.